This T cell receptor (beta chain) was sequenced during a study of blood T cell repertoires in COVID-19. Overall study context: Nucleic acid was either cDNA or gDNA, and it came from T cells, B-cell-depleted T cells, or PBMCs.

In the authors' workflow: Estimation of nucleated cell counts relied on the amplification of reference gene primers. Clones were read by immunoSEQ multiplex PCR, and TCRdb kept only the in-frame ones, dropping some. D and trimming come from the DNA, and the V and J calls and clone size come from that table. The sample has 70,000 to 80,000 clones; approximately 85% are singletons. The sequence was obtained from a woman aged 80 or over with active or convalescent COVID-19. Sequencing used peripheral blood.

CDR3 sequence (DNA): TGTGCCAGCAGCTTTGTGGGGGGACTAATAGATACGCAGTATTTT. Its translation is CASSFVGGLIDTQYF. The rearrangement uses TRBV7-2 and TRBJ2-3, with TRBD2 identical over 7 bases. J was trimmed by 5 bases and V by 3 bases; bases with no gene match: 8. The germline V gene has CDR1 SGHTA and CDR2 FQGNSA. There are 15 residues in the CDR3.